This T cell receptor (beta chain) originates from a study of blood T cell repertoires in COVID-19 (dated by TCRdb to the early 2020s). Context from the whole study: Samples from collaborators originated in the United States, Italy and Spain and spanned both the acute and convalescent phases of COVID-19. A de-identified subject ID, COVID-19 status, age in years and sex were almost always included in the sample metadata. The material from the prospective study consisted of cDNA or gDNA derived from T cells, B-cell-depleted T cells, or PBMCs. Where HLA class I and class II types were available, the types were taken from metadata supplied by the sample provider, not from assay-based typing. The samples were drawn from two sources: the first 160 participants of the ongoing ImmuneRACE study, and 1,000 to 1,500 subjects contributed by 6 global collaborators. Subjects who had been exposed to COVID-19, were actively infected with it, or had recovered from it provided the deeply sampled blood TCRbeta repertoires that made up the dataset. The repertoires were made available in a free public database intended to serve as a resource for research on the immune response to SARS-CoV-2.

What the study reported, not specific to this receptor: Clinical and demographic metadata were provided uncurated, with the amount varying by source and participant.

TCRbeta CDR3 regions were amplified from genomic DNA using the immunoSEQ Assay, a bias-controlled multiplex PCR. Per the source publication's procedure: Nucleated cell counts per sample were estimated from amplification of reference gene primers within the assay. Sequence reads were collapsed and filtered to measure the absolute abundance of every unique TCRbeta CDR3 rearrangement. For each sample, productive Simpson clonality was calculated as the square root of Simpson's diversity index across productive rearrangements. Held by TCRdb, this immuneACCESS table contains in-frame sequences only and omits some clones. Under half of the omission traces to an unresolved V gene where checked; the cause of the rest is unknown. V and J calls and clone size follow that table, whereas D and trimming were derived from the DNA. The table for this sample lists about 160,000 clones; 82% of them were counted only once. 5.5% to 7.5% of the sample belongs to the ten largest clones.

This clone was seen more than once but under ten times. Which antigen it targets is not known. Base qualities are not recorded, but no much larger clone differs from it by a single base. At one collaborating source in Seattle, patients were enrolled during active infection and were followed longitudinally through the course of disease. Whole blood was collected in K2EDTA tubes by collaborating institutions according to the institutions' own protocols. For TCRbeta analysis, collaborators shipped samples in one of three forms: frozen whole blood, isolated PBMCs, or DNA extracted from either of those sample types. The source of this sequence is a woman aged 40 to 50 with COVID-19, enrolled during active disease. The sample taken for sequencing was peripheral blood.

The sequenced DNA is TGTGCCACCGGGATGAGCTATGGCTACACCTTC. Translated, it gives CATGMSYGYTF. The rearrangement joined TRBV6-5 to TRBJ1-2; no D segment can be confidently identified. Trimming takes 10 bases from V and 4 bases from J, and the germline ends sit 10 bases apart. Spanning cysteine to phenylalanine, the CDR3 consists of 11 amino acids. Here the CDR3 DNA is all that survives: 33 bases in frame from base 1. In the germline V gene, CDR1 corresponds to MNHEY and CDR2 to SVGAGI.